The 28 T cell receptor beta chains below were found in one sample sequenced in a study of blood T cell repertoires in COVID-19. Clones were read by immunoSEQ multiplex PCR, and TCRdb kept only the in-frame ones, dropping some. The table shows about 260,000 clones, with around four fifths occurring only once. Sequenced material: peripheral blood. The receptors derive from a woman aged 80 or over with acute or convalescent COVID-19.

The J gene is TRBJ2-5, the V gene TRBV3-1 (or the pseudogene TRBV3-2); 7 bases agree with TRBD2. The CDR3 sequence is 13 residues long. Looked up from germline, CDR1 is LGHDT and CDR2 is YNNKEL (reference sequence). V was pared by 4 bases and J by 5 bases, with 4 bases of the junction left unmatched. The CDR3 reads CASSPAGSETQYF. The CDR3 bases are TGTGCCAGCAGCCCAGCGGGGTCGGAGACCCAGTACTTC.

This sequence joins TRBV2 and TRBJ1-3; D gene unclear. This CDR3 is built from 14 residues. The V gene lost 4 bases and the J gene lost 10 bases, with 17 bases spanning the gap. CDR1 SNHLY and CDR2 FYNNEI come from the germline V gene. The CDR3 bases are TGTGCCAGCAGTGTCCCCGGACTAAAACAAACCATATATTTT. This sequence encodes CASSVPGLKQTIYF.

The V call is TRBV13, the J call TRBJ1-2; D is ambiguous. In germline, CDR1 is PRHDT, CDR2 FYEKMQ (reference sequence). There are 12 residues in the CDR3. The germline V and J ends were trimmed by 5 bases and 10 bases, with 14 bases remaining between them. CDR3 amino acids: CASSPFSTDYTF. The CDR3, as DNA: TGTGCCAGCAGCCCCTTCTCCACTGACTACACCTTC.

The chain recombines TRBV5-6 with TRBJ1-4, with 9 nucleotides matching TRBD1. CDR3 length equals 16 residues. V trimming: 4 bases; J trimming: 0 bases; junction bases outside the gene matches: 4. Germline V gene data show CDR1 as SGHDT and CDR2 as YYEEEE. This CDR3 reads CASSTGTGSTNEKLFF. CDR3 DNA: TGTGCCAGCAGCACCGGGACAGGGTCAACTAATGAAAAACTGTTTTTT.

The chain couples TRBV29-1 to TRBJ2-7; 15 bases line up with TRBD2. Germline lookup yields CDR1 SQVTM and CDR2 ANQGSEA. This CDR3 has 15 residues. With V trimmed by 4 bases and J by 4 bases, 5 bases remained unmatched. The CDR3 coding sequence is TGCAGCGTTGGCCACGGGACTAGCGGGAGGTACGAGCAGTACTTC. This encodes CSVGHGTSGRYEQYF.

This chain uses TRBV10-1 with TRBJ2-2; TRBD2 is a possible D gene (5 bases). CDR1 WNHNN and CDR2 SYGVQD come from the germline V gene (reference sequence). CDR3 length equals 18 residues. Trimming shortened V by 2 bases and J by 5 bases, and 21 bases separated the two germline ends. The CDR3 DNA sequence: TGCGCCAGCAGTGAGCCTCGACCGCGGGTTCCGTATACCGGGGAGCTGTTTTTT. It specifies CASSEPRPRVPYTGELFF.

The CDR3 DNA reads TGTGCCAGCAGTTTGGGCCGGCAGGGGGTCTACCGGGAGCTGTTTTTT. It specifies CASSLGRQGVYRELFF. The chain combines TRBV28 with TRBJ2-2, with TRBD1 identical over 7 bases. With V trimmed by 3 bases and J by 9 bases, 13 bases remained unmatched. Germline lookup yields CDR1 MDHEN and CDR2 SYDVKM. The CDR3 length is 16 residues. Full variable domain (outside the CDR3, taken from reference TRBV28 and TRBJ2-2): DVKVTQSSRYLVKRTGEKVFLECVQDMDHENMFWYRQDPGLGLRLIYFSYDVKMKEKGDIPEGYSVSREKKERFSLILESASTNQTSMYLCASSLGRQGVYRELFFGEGSRLTVL.

The chain couples TRBV5-4 to TRBJ2-3; TRBD1 matches at 9 bases. The V segment lost 5 bases and the J segment 6 bases; nucleotides outside the gene matches: 10. Germline CDR1 SGHNT, CDR2 YYREEE (reference sequence). The CDR3 spans 15 residues. CDR3 amino acids: CASRTGGQGRDTQYF. The CDR3 DNA is TGTGCCAGCAGGACCGGGGGACAGGGACGGGATACGCAGTATTTT.

The chain couples TRBV2 to TRBJ2-2; D uncertain. The length of the CDR3 is 16 residues. Trimming took off 4 bases at V and 0 bases at J, with 12 bases between the two ends. The germline V gene has CDR1 SNHLY and CDR2 FYNNEI. CDR3 loop: CASSVGWRSNTGELFF. In nucleotides, the CDR3 is TGTGCCAGCAGTGTCGGATGGCGGTCGAACACCGGGGAGCTGTTTTTT.

J is TRBJ2-2 and V is TRBV7-9; TRBD2 agrees at 7 bases. The CDR3 totals 15 residues. From germline, CDR1 is SEHNR and CDR2 FQNEAQ (reference sequence). Trimming took 3 bases from V and 7 from J; bases not matched to a gene: 8. CDR3 in amino acids: CASSFPGGINGELFF. The CDR3 DNA reads TGTGCCAGCAGCTTCCCGGGAGGAATTAACGGGGAGCTGTTTTTT.

This clone was seen a single time. This sequence joins TRBV27 and TRBJ1-3; no firm D call. V was clipped by 5 bases and J by 0 bases, with 8 bases between them. Germline V gene sequence: CDR1 MNHEY, CDR2 SMNVEV (reference sequence). The CDR3 runs to 14 residues. The CDR3 is CASSGRRSGNTIYF. CDR3 bases: TGTGCCAGCAGTGGGCGCCGCTCTGGAAACACCATATATTTT.

This chain connects TRBV3-1 (or the pseudogene TRBV3-2) to TRBJ2-1; no reliable D call. Trimming shortened V by 0 bases and J by 7 bases, and 16 bases separated the two germline ends. This CDR3 is built from 16 residues. Germline CDR1 is LGHDT and CDR2 is YNNKEL (reference sequence). The DNA of the CDR3 is TGTGCCAGCAGCCAAGACCCTCTCTCACTGCATAATGAGCAGTTCTTC. Translated, it gives CASSQDPLSLHNEQFF.

This chain connects TRBV5-1 to TRBJ2-3; a possible D gene is TRBD2 (5 bases). V was cut by 6 bases and J by 4 bases, with 15 bases left in between. The CDR3 extends over 14 amino acids. Germline lookup yields CDR1 SGHRS and CDR2 YFSETQ. The CDR3 loop reads CASNQQSGADTQYF. CDR3 sequence (DNA): TGCGCCAGCAACCAACAGAGCGGAGCAGATACGCAGTATTTT.

About this clone: The sample has other DNA sequences that encode this CDR3 too. This chain joins TRBV6-5 and TRBJ1-3; D is uncertain. The CDR3 has 15 residues. Looked up from germline, CDR1 is MNHEY and CDR2 is SVGAGI. The V and J ends lost 0 bases and 1 base respectively, with 7 bases between them. CDR3 bases: TGTGCCAGCAGTTACTCGCGGGGATCTGGAAACACCATATATTTT. Translated, it gives CASSYSRGSGNTIYF.

The chain is built from TRBV7-9 and TRBJ2-3; 12 nucleotides match TRBD2. V trimming: 3 bases; J trimming: 4 bases; junction bases outside the gene matches: 2. The CDR3 sequence is 15 residues long. Germline V gene lookup returns CDR1 SEHNR and CDR2 FQNEAQ (reference sequence). The CDR3 here is CASSFLAGGPDTQYF. The CDR3 DNA follows: TGTGCCAGCAGCTTTCTAGCGGGGGGGCCAGATACGCAGTATTTT.

This chain links TRBV3-1 (or the pseudogene TRBV3-2) with TRBJ2-2; 10 bases map to TRBD1. V lost 4 bases to trimming and J lost 5 bases; unmatched junction nucleotides: 13. CDR3 length: 18 residues. The germline V gene has CDR1 LGHDT and CDR2 YNNKEL (reference sequence). The CDR3 DNA reads as TGTGCCAGCAGCCCTTCCCTCGACAGGGGGCGCGGTACCGGGGAGCTGTTTTTT. This translates into CASSPSLDRGRGTGELFF.

This sequence joins TRBV3-1 (or the pseudogene TRBV3-2) and TRBJ1-2, with a weak D call TRBD1 (6 bases). CDR1 and CDR2 (germline): LGHDT, YNNKEL (reference sequence). This CDR3 has 13 amino acids. The V end lost 7 bases, the J end lost 7 bases, and 16 bases lay between the germline ends. CDR3 nucleotides: TGTGCCAGCACCGGGACAAGGATTGGTGGCTACACCTTC. The encoded protein is CASTGTRIGGYTF.

The chain links TRBV5-1 to TRBJ2-7; TRBD2 aligns across 11 bases. The CDR3 length is 16 residues. Trimming cost V 0 bases and J 3 bases; bases outside gene matches: 5. From germline, CDR1 is SGHRS and CDR2 YFSETQ. The CDR3 DNA reads TGCGCCAGCAGCTTGGCCGGTGGGACTAGCGGCTACGAGCAGTACTTC. Translation gives CASSLAGGTSGYEQYF.

The chain uses TRBV23-1 and TRBJ2-7; a weak D match, TRBD1 (7 bases). TRBV23-1 is given ORF status, its function remaining uncertain. Trimming removed 6 bases from V and 5 bases from J, with 17 bases in between. This CDR3 is 14 amino acids long. In DNA form, the CDR3 reads TGCGCCAGCAGCGGGGGAAAGACAGGGAACGAGCAGTACTTC. Encoded protein: CASSGGKTGNEQYF.

This CDR3 is CASSHSRTGTDNSPLHF. The CDR3 DNA is TGCGCCAGCAGCCATTCGAGAACCGGGACAGACAATTCACCCCTCCACTTT. The V call is TRBV4-1, the J call TRBJ1-6; TRBD1 matches 7 bases. This CDR3 has 17 amino acids. Germline CDR1 is MGHRA and CDR2 is YSYEKL. V lost 3 bases, J lost 7 bases, and 12 bases stayed unmatched.

In this sample, this clone turned up a few times. The chain employs TRBV6-4 and TRBJ2-1, with 8 positions matching TRBD2. The V gene's germline CDR1 is MRHNA and CDR2 SNTAGT. J was trimmed by 3 bases and V by 0 bases; bases with no gene match: 4. The CDR3 runs 16 residues. This CDR3 reads CASSDSSAGDYNEQFF. CDR3 DNA sequence: TGTGCCAGCAGTGACTCGTCAGCGGGGGACTACAATGAGCAGTTCTTC.

The gene calls are TRBV3-1 (or the pseudogene TRBV3-2) and TRBJ2-1, with 7 positions matching TRBD2. Trimming at V came to 1 base and at J to 3 bases, leaving 3 bases not matched to a gene. Germline lookup yields CDR1 LGHDT and CDR2 YNNKEL (reference sequence). The CDR3 has 15 residues. CDR3 in amino acids: CASSQGRERYNEQFF. CDR3 nucleotide sequence: TGTGCCAGCAGCCAAGGGCGGGAGCGCTACAATGAGCAGTTCTTC.

The chain is built from TRBV10-3 and TRBJ2-7; possibly TRBD1 for D (6 bases). V was clipped by 4 bases and J by 1 base, with 8 bases between them. The CDR3 is 13 residues long. The germline gives CDR1 ENHRY, CDR2 SYGVKD. This chain's CDR3 is CAISGQASYEQYF. The CDR3 nucleotides read TGTGCCATCAGTGGACAGGCTTCCTACGAGCAGTACTTC.

V and J are TRBV7-2 and TRBJ2-7, with 10 bases identical to TRBD2. With 0 bases clipped from V and 3 bases from J, the junction kept 5 bases outside the gene matches. The CDR3 has 16 residues. The germline V gene encodes CDR1 SGHTA and CDR2 FQGNSA. The CDR3 loop is CASSLASSGGRYEQYF. The CDR3 DNA reads as TGTGCCAGCAGCTTAGCCTCTAGCGGGGGTCGCTACGAGCAGTACTTC.

CDR3 nucleotide sequence: TGCGCCAGCAGCTTGGGGGGGGCCGTGTTCGGGACAGGGGCCCTGCAATCCTACGAGCAGTACTTC. It translates to CASSLGGAVFGTGALQSYEQYF. This chain links TRBV5-1 with TRBJ2-7; TRBD1 matches at 10 bases. Per germline, CDR1 SGHRS and CDR2 YFSETQ. This CDR3 spans 22 amino acids. J was trimmed by 1 base and V by 0 bases; bases with no gene match: 22. Full variable domain (missing parts from reference TRBV5-1 and TRBJ2-7): KAGVTQTPRYLIKTRGQQVTLSCSPISGHRSVSWYQQTPGQGLQFLFEYFSETQRNKGNFPGRFSGRQFSNSRSEMNVSTLELGDSALYLCASSLGGAVFGTGALQSYEQYFGPGTRLTVT.

The chain recombines TRBV7-8 with TRBJ2-4, with D perhaps matching TRBD1 (6 bases). Trimming cost V 5 bases and J 0 bases, with 14 bases left between them. Germline V gene lookup returns CDR1 SGHVS and CDR2 FQNEAQ. The CDR3 is 16 amino acids. CDR3 loop: CASSPGTPVAKNIQYF. The CDR3, as DNA: TGTGCCAGCAGCCCCGGGACACCGGTAGCCAAAAACATTCAGTACTTC.

This chain joins TRBV27 and TRBJ1-2, with TRBD1 as a possible D gene (5 bases). The V end lost 3 bases, the J end lost 8 bases, and 16 bases lay between the germline ends. Germline assignment: CDR1 MNHEY and CDR2 SMNVEV (reference sequence). The CDR3 sequence is 14 residues long. The CDR3 bases are TGTGCCAGCAGTTTGAGTCCAGGGAGGCCGGGCTACACCTTC. This codes for CASSLSPGRPGYTF.

The chain couples TRBV4-3 to TRBJ2-3; 10 bases are a match to TRBD2. The germline V gene has CDR1 LGHNA and CDR2 YSLEER. The J segment lost 3 bases and the V segment lost 4 bases, leaving 1 base of the junction unmatched. The CDR3 runs to 14 residues. The CDR3 sequence is CASSPGLATDTQYF. CDR3 nucleotides: TGCGCCAGCAGCCCGGGACTAGCGACAGATACGCAGTATTTT.